These 29 T cell receptor beta chains were sequenced from one sample in a study of regulatory T cells in long-lasting Graves disease. HTBI primers from iRepertoire and Arm-PCR of CDR3 regions yielded the TCR beta libraries. Using its own MiXCR run on the multiplex PCR reads, TCRdb lists one record per CDR3 protein. The sample lists roughly 260,000 distinct CDR3 sequences; about 20% were seen once. Time point noted: newly diagnosed GD, antithyroid drugs for less than 3 months. From RNA extracted from PBMCs, the TCR library was made. A further study also used this sample, focusing on T cells in Graves' hyperthyroidism and ophthalmopathy.

Sequences were derived from peripheral blood mononuclear cells (PBMCs), sampled at new diagnosis, from a patient treated with antithyroid drugs. Every receptor here comes from a woman under 40 with Graves disease.

This clonotype was found many times. The rearrangement joins TRBV5-5 to TRBJ1-1; D might be TRBD1 (6 bases). Germline CDR1 and CDR2: SGHKS and YYEKEE (reference sequence). The V gene lost 4 bases and the J gene lost 1 base, with 26 bases spanning the gap. This CDR3 has 19 residues. This CDR3 reads CASSAYGKQGGWGNTEAFF. The CDR3, as DNA: TGTGCCAGCAGCGCCTACGGGAAACAGGGAGGGTGGGGGAACACTGAAGCTTTCTTT.

This chain links TRBV13 with TRBJ2-7, with 10 bases fitting TRBD1. The germline gives CDR1 PRHDT, CDR2 FYEKMQ (reference sequence). The CDR3 runs 15 residues. V gave up 5 bases and J gave up 2 bases; unmatched junction bases: 6. In DNA form, the CDR3 reads TGTGCCAGCAGCCTCAGACAGGGGGCACCCTACGAGCAGTACTTC. It translates to CASSLRQGAPYEQYF.

This clonotype was seen a handful of times. V usage is TRBV28 and J usage is TRBJ1-6; 9 bases match TRBD1. The CDR3 totals 13 residues. Germline values: CDR1 MDHEN, CDR2 SYDVKM. Trimming at V came to 7 bases and at J to 11 bases, leaving 6 bases not matched to a gene. The CDR3, as DNA: TGTGCCAGCACGCGGGACAGGGCTCCACCCCTCCACTTT. Translating it yields CASTRDRAPPLHF. The entire variable domain, with the rest obtained from reference TRBV28 and TRBJ1-6, is as follows: DVKVTQSSRYLVKRTGEKVFLECVQDMDHENMFWYRQDPGLGLRLIYFSYDVKMKEKGDIPEGYSVSREKKERFSLILESASTNQTSMYLCASTRDRAPPLHFGNGTRLTVT.

This clonotype was seen repeatedly, ten times or more. The chain carries TRBV20-1 and TRBJ2-2, with D perhaps TRBD1 (7 bases). The CDR3 contains 14 residues. Germline CDR1 and CDR2: DFQATT and SNEGSKA (reference sequence). Trimming stripped 4 bases from V and 6 bases from J, with 15 bases between. The CDR3 sequence: CSATGGRRPGELFF. For the CDR3, the DNA is TGCAGTGCTACAGGGGGGCGCCGGCCCGGGGAGCTGTTTTTT.

This clonotype was seen only once. This sequence joins TRBV12-3 or TRBV12-4 and TRBJ2-1; D not certain. The tail of the sequence fits TRBJ2-7 better, so the J call may be wrong. This CDR3 is built from 12 residues. The DNA of the CDR3 is TGTGCCAGCAGTTTTGGGAAGGACGAGCAGTACTTC. This gives the protein CASSFGKDEQYF.

In regard to this clonotype: A read error may account for a junction end that differs from germline. The chain uses TRBV19 and TRBJ1-1, with D perhaps matching TRBD1 (5 bases). The CDR3 loop spans 14 amino acids. Per germline, CDR1 LNHDA and CDR2 SQIVND (reference sequence). The CDR3 nucleotides are TGTGCCAGTAGTCCACCCCGACAGAATCAAGAAGCTTCCTTT. Amino acid sequence: CASSPPRQNQEASF.

The chain recombines TRBV19 with TRBJ1-3; 7 positions agree with TRBD1. The CDR3 consists of 16 residues. Trimming took 5 bases from V and 1 from J; bases not matched to a gene: 8. Germline CDR1 LNHDA, CDR2 SQIVND (reference sequence). CDR3 DNA sequence: TGTGCCAGTAGTCCTAAGGACAGGATTTCTGGAAACACCATATATTTT. It yields the protein CASSPKDRISGNTIYF.

This clonotype was observed a handful of times. The V and J genes are TRBV20-1 and TRBJ1-2; D gene ambiguous. This CDR3 region has 17 residues. Trimming stripped 6 bases from V and 6 bases from J, with 29 bases between. The germline V gene has CDR1 DFQATT and CDR2 SNEGSKA (reference sequence). For the CDR3, the DNA is TGCAGTGCCCCGGTACCTCTGACCCTTATTTCACGTAATGGCTACACCTTC. This encodes CSAPVPLTLISRNGYTF.

There are many counts of this clonotype. The V call is TRBV27, the J call TRBJ2-4; the D gene could be TRBD1 or TRBD2 (5 bases each). V shed 1 base and J shed 7 bases, with 11 bases lying between them. Germline V gives CDR1 MNHEY, CDR2 SMNVEV (reference sequence). The CDR3 contains 14 residues. DNA for the CDR3: TGTGCCAGCAGTTTATTGGGGGATGGGAACATTCAGTACTTC. Its protein is CASSLLGDGNIQYF.

As regards this clonotype: This may arise from a read error, as a much more abundant clone is one base away. This chain joins TRBV20-1 and TRBJ2-6, with 7 bases lining up with TRBD1. The CDR3 contains 15 residues. Germline V CDR1 and CDR2: DFQATT, SNEGSKA (reference sequence). Trimming cost V 5 bases and J 0 bases; bases outside gene matches: 4. The CDR3 DNA sequence: TGCAGTGCTCGACAGGGAAACTCTGGGGCCAACGTCCTGACTTTC. Protein sequence: CSARQGNSGANVLTF.

The sample holds many counts of this clonotype. The chain joins TRBV7-9 to TRBJ1-3, with TRBD1 matching over 7 bases. Germline V CDR1 and CDR2: SEHNR, FQNEAQ (reference sequence). The CDR3 extends over 18 amino acids. J was trimmed by 0 bases and V by 0 bases; bases with no gene match: 8. The CDR3, as DNA: TGTGCCAGCAGCTTAGCACAGGGACAGCGTTTCTCTGGAAACACCATATATTTT. Translation: CASSLAQGQRFSGNTIYF.

This clonotype was seen ten or more times. The chain joins TRBV5-1 to TRBJ1-2; TRBD1 is a possible D gene (5 bases). This CDR3 comprises 13 residues. V was shortened by 4 bases and J by 2 bases, with 9 bases between the two germline ends. Germline V lookup: CDR1 SGHRS, CDR2 YFSETQ. CDR3: CASSLGDNYGYTF. The CDR3 DNA follows: TGCGCCAGCAGCCTGGGGGACAACTATGGCTACACCTTC.

This clonotype has ten or more counts. The chain links TRBV24-1 to TRBJ2-7; D uncertain. The V and J ends lost 4 bases and 3 bases respectively, with 15 bases between them. CDR3 size: 15 residues. Germline V lookup: CDR1 KGHDR, CDR2 SFDVKD. The CDR3 reads CATSEPRGERYEQYF. CDR3 nucleotide sequence: TGTGCCACCAGTGAACCCCGCGGTGAGCGCTACGAGCAGTACTTC.

This clonotype came up many times. CDR3 region: CASSPGTVSYEQYF. DNA for the CDR3: TGTGCCAGCAGCCCGGGGACAGTTTCCTACGAGCAGTACTTC. V and J are TRBV27 and TRBJ2-7, with 7 bases that match TRBD1. Looked up from germline, CDR1 is MNHEY and CDR2 is SMNVEV (reference sequence). Trimming at V came to 6 bases and at J to 1 base, leaving 6 bases not matched to a gene. This CDR3 is built from 14 residues.

To note about this clonotype: A much more abundant neighbour one base away suggests this may be a read error. The V and J genes are TRBV6-5 and TRBJ1-4, with 8 bases aligning to TRBD1. The CDR3 covers 14 residues. The germline gives CDR1 MNHEY, CDR2 SVGAGI. The chain's CDR3 is CASSYGTGSERLFF. In DNA form, the CDR3 reads TGTGCCAGCAGTTACGGGACAGGTAGTGAAAGACTGTTTTTT.

There are a few counts of this clonotype. This may arise from a read error, as a much more abundant clone is one base away. The chain has TRBV12-3 or TRBV12-4 and TRBJ2-5; D might be TRBD2 (6 bases). The CDR3 is 13 amino acids. CDR3 amino acids: CASRRPGRETRYF. CDR3 bases: TGTGCCAGCAGACGCCCAGGTCGGGAGACCCGGTACTTC.

This clonotype has ten or more counts. The chain has TRBV10-1 and TRBJ2-3; D is perhaps TRBD2 (6 bases). Per germline, CDR1 WNHNN and CDR2 SYGVQD (reference sequence). Trimming took off 2 bases at V and 0 bases at J, with 6 bases between the two ends. The CDR3 covers 14 residues. This chain's CDR3 is CASSEGTSTDTQYF. The CDR3 bases are TGCGCCAGCAGTGAGGGGACTAGCACAGATACGCAGTATTTT.

This clonotype was counted at least ten times. The chain is built from TRBV15 and TRBJ1-3; tentatively, D is TRBD1 (5 bases). Trimming took 0 bases from V and 0 from J, leaving 12 bases between them. CDR1 and CDR2 from the germline V gene are LNHNV and YYDKDF (reference sequence). The CDR3 covers 17 residues. CDR3: CATSRDYTGGSGNTIYF. The CDR3 DNA reads TGTGCCACCAGCAGAGATTACACGGGGGGCTCTGGAAACACCATATATTTT.

This clonotype was seen ten or more times. The chain couples TRBV6-2 or TRBV6-3 to TRBJ2-5; D is possibly TRBD1 or TRBD2 (5 bases each). Germline V gene lookup returns CDR1 MNHEY and CDR2 SVGEGT. Trimming left V 8 bases short and J 3 bases short, with 10 bases between. This CDR3 region has 12 residues. This CDR3 is CASGGREETQYF. As DNA, the CDR3 is TGTGCCAGCGGGGGACGTGAAGAGACCCAGTACTTC.

This clonotype was counted many times. The chain carries TRBV20-1 and TRBJ1-1, with TRBD1 as a possible D gene (5 bases). With 0 bases removed from V and 1 base from J, the gap between germline ends came to 15 bases. This CDR3 has 16 amino acids. The germline gives CDR1 DFQATT, CDR2 SNEGSKA (reference sequence). CDR3: CSARDWKAGTNTEAFF. CDR3 bases: TGCAGTGCTAGAGATTGGAAGGCAGGGACGAACACTGAAGCTTTCTTT.

The chain couples TRBV6-1 to TRBJ2-7, with D possibly being TRBD1 (5 bases). Germline lookup yields CDR1 MNHNS and CDR2 SASEGT. Trimming shortened V by 7 bases and J by 2 bases, and 12 bases separated the two germline ends. The CDR3 extends over 13 amino acids. The CDR3 coding sequence is TGTGCCAGCATGACGACAGTGACCTACGAGCAGTACTTC. Its protein is CASMTTVTYEQYF.

This clonotype was counted between two and nine times. The CDR3 is CASGLRGAGNTIYF. CDR3 nucleotides: TGTGCTAGTGGTTTGAGAGGGGCTGGAAACACCATATATTTT. J is TRBJ1-3 and V is TRBV12-5, with D tentatively TRBD1 (5 bases). CDR3 length equals 14 residues. Germline CDR1 reads LGHNT; CDR2 reads FRNRAP. The ends were cut back, 2 bases at V and 2 bases at J, with 7 bases in the middle. The full variable domain, completed using reference TRBV12-5 and TRBJ1-3, is DARVTQTPRHKVTEMGQEVTMRCQPILGHNTVFWYRQTMMQGLELLAYFRNRAPLDDSGMPKDRFSAEMPDATLATLKIQPSEPRDSAVYFCASGLRGAGNTIYFGEGSWLTVV.

There are many counts of this clonotype. This chain links TRBV7-6 with TRBJ2-1; D gene ambiguous. The CDR3 extends over 14 amino acids. Germline V CDR1 and CDR2: SGHVS, FNYEAQ. The ends were cut back, 3 bases at V and 2 bases at J, with 8 bases in the middle. CDR3 nucleotides: TGTGCCAGCAGCTTTCCACAGACCTACAATGAGCAGTTCTTC. Protein: CASSFPQTYNEQFF.

This clonotype was detected ten times or more. The V gene is TRBV11-3, the J gene TRBJ1-1; D is perhaps TRBD1 (6 bases). CDR1 is SGHNT and CDR2 is YENEEA in the germline V gene. CDR3 length equals 14 residues. V lost 4 bases, J lost 8 bases, and 17 bases lay in between. The CDR3 bases are TGTGCCAGCAGCTCTCGGGACAAACCTACGGAAGCTTTCTTT. It specifies CASSSRDKPTEAFF.

CDR3 protein: CATSRVAGGHTGELFF. The CDR3 nucleotides are TGTGCCACCAGCAGAGTGGCAGGGGGACACACCGGGGAGCTGTTTTTT. The chain joins TRBV15 to TRBJ2-2; TRBD1 matches 7 bases. This CDR3 comprises 16 residues. V lost 1 base, J lost 3 bases, and 5 bases stayed unmatched. The germline V gene has CDR1 LNHNV and CDR2 YYDKDF (reference sequence).

The J gene is TRBJ2-3, the V gene TRBV3-1; TRBD2 aligns across 15 bases. Losses at the gene ends were 4 bases for V and 6 bases for J; bases not matched to a gene: 8. The CDR3 consists of 17 residues. Germline assignment: CDR1 LGHDT and CDR2 YNNKEL (reference sequence). The CDR3 coding sequence is TGTGCCAGCAGCCGGCTGGGACTAGCGGGGGGTTCTGATACGCAGTATTTT. Translating it yields CASSRLGLAGGSDTQYF.

This clonotype was seen many times. The rearrangement links TRBV6-1 to TRBJ1-1, with D uncertain. CDR1 is MNHNS and CDR2 is SASEGT in the germline V gene. The CDR3 is 15 residues long. V was pared by 5 bases and J by 1 base, with 14 bases between. The CDR3 DNA is TGTGCCAGCAGTCCCGTACTCGGCGGGAACACTGAAGCTTTCTTT. The encoded protein is CASSPVLGGNTEAFF.

This sequence joins TRBV5-6 and TRBJ1-5; D may be TRBD1 (5 bases). The CDR3 covers 15 residues. The V end was cut by 4 bases, the J end by 3 bases, with 14 bases between. The germline V gene encodes CDR1 SGHDT and CDR2 YYEEEE. The CDR3 spells CASSPWSGHNQPQHF. The CDR3 region has the DNA TGTGCCAGCAGCCCCTGGTCAGGGCACAATCAGCCCCAGCATTTT.

The V and J genes are TRBV5-1 and TRBJ2-4; D may be TRBD1 or TRBD2 (5 bases each). V was clipped by 0 bases and J by 0 bases, with 10 bases between them. Germline CDR1 is SGHRS and CDR2 is YFSETQ. This CDR3 is built from 16 residues. CDR3 sequence: CASSLGGGVAKNIQYF. The DNA for the CDR3 is TGCGCCAGCAGCTTGGGTGGGGGTGTAGCCAAAAACATTCAGTACTTC.